This T cell receptor beta chain originates from a study of T cells after yellow fever vaccination. TCRdb redid the calling of the 5' RACE reads with MiXCR, one entry per CDR3 protein. The sample includes hundreds of thousands of distinct CDR3 sequences, 3% to 4.5% of them seen just once. This clonotype appeared a few times. V dropped 6 bases and J dropped 3 bases, with 20 bases sitting between them. The CDR3 has 16 residues. The germline V gene has CDR1 DFQATT and CDR2 SNEGSKA (reference sequence). Sequenced material: PBMCs, taken on the day of the yellow fever booster vaccination. The receptor was derived from a man between 18 and 35 years old who received the YFV17D yellow fever vaccine. The rearrangement uses TRBV20-1 and TRBJ1-4; D remains ambiguous. In nucleotides, the CDR3 is TGCAGTGCCCACCGGAGACCTCAATTGGCTAATGAAAAACTGTTTTTT. Residues: CSAHRRPQLANEKLFF.